One sample yielded the 26 T cell receptor beta chains listed below, sequenced in a study of shared clonotypes between healthy human individuals. Profiling relied on immunoSEQ multiplex PCR, and the TCRdb table lists in-frame clones only, not all of them. The table lists 740,000 or so clones, 73% of them singletons. The specimen was memory CD4+ T cells sorted from blood. Subset reported: CD45RA-negative fraction. The receptors come from a woman under 40 in good health.

The J gene is TRBJ1-5, the V gene TRBV19, with D uncertain. V lost 7 bases and J 5 bases, leaving 12 bases between the germline ends. The germline gives CDR1 LNHDA, CDR2 SQIVND (reference sequence). There are 13 residues in the CDR3. CDR3 nucleotide sequence: TGTGCCAGTATATCCGGTGTAGATCAGCCCCAGCATTTT. It yields the protein CASISGVDQPQHF.

This rearrangement joins TRBV28 to TRBJ2-5, with 11 bases aligning to TRBD2. CDR1 is MDHEN and CDR2 is SYDVKM in the germline V gene. The CDR3 runs 18 residues. Losses at the gene ends were 5 bases for V and 2 bases for J; bases not matched to a gene: 13. CDR3 sequence reads: CASSEWGSSGRFQETQYF. The CDR3 DNA is TGTGCCAGCAGTGAGTGGGGATCTAGCGGGAGGTTTCAAGAGACCCAGTACTTC.

The chain recombines TRBV10-3 with TRBJ2-7; 8 bases fit TRBD2. There are 14 residues in the CDR3. Germline CDR1 reads ENHRY; CDR2 reads SYGVKD. V shed 4 bases and J 6 bases; nucleotides not matched to a gene: 8. The CDR3 is CAISGGSREGEQYF. The DNA of the CDR3 is TGTGCCATCAGTGGTGGGTCCCGGGAGGGCGAGCAGTACTTC.

CDR3 bases: TGTGCCAGCAGATTGACCCTGGGGGAGCAGTTCTTC. It encodes CASRLTLGEQFF. This chain joins TRBV6-1 and TRBJ2-1; no clear D gene. Germline CDR1 MNHNS, CDR2 SASEGT. V lost 6 bases to trimming and J lost 10 bases, with 13 bases between them. The CDR3 loop spans 12 amino acids.

This chain connects TRBV6-5 to TRBJ2-2; D may be TRBD1 or TRBD2 (5 bases each). Germline CDR1 is MNHEY and CDR2 is SVGAGI. Deletions cut 5 bases from V and 3 bases from J, with 13 bases between. The CDR3 consists of 15 residues. CDR3 residues: CASSPGWGHTGELFF. For the CDR3, the DNA is TGTGCCAGCAGTCCAGGGTGGGGACACACCGGGGAGCTGTTTTTT.

CDR3 coding DNA: TGTGCCAGCAGCCGCGTGTGGGGTACTGGGGCCAACGTCCTGACTTTC. Translating it yields CASSRVWGTGANVLTF. This chain connects TRBV7-8 to TRBJ2-6; D remains unclear. Germline-derived CDR1 and CDR2 are SGHVS and FQNEAQ. CDR3 size: 16 residues. V was pared by 5 bases and J by 2 bases, with 13 bases between.

This clone was picked up one time. The V gene is TRBV6-1, the J gene TRBJ1-5; possible D gene TRBD1, 6 bases. The germline CDR1 and CDR2 sequences are MNHNS and SASEGT. V gave up 2 bases and J gave up 1 base, with 9 bases separating them. The CDR3 sequence is 15 residues long. The CDR3 loop is CASSENRVSNQPQHF. CDR3 DNA: TGTGCCAGCAGTGAAAACAGGGTGAGCAATCAGCCCCAGCATTTT.

The V gene is TRBV27, the J gene TRBJ2-3; no definite D call. This CDR3 spans 15 amino acids. Germline loops: CDR1 MNHEY, CDR2 SMNVEV (reference sequence). The V and J ends lost 4 bases and 4 bases respectively, with 15 bases between them. CDR3 nucleotides: TGTGCCAGCAGTTCCCGACTCGAAAGCCCAGATACGCAGTATTTT. It is translated as CASSSRLESPDTQYF.

The chain links TRBV19 to TRBJ1-5; 9 bases align to TRBD1. The CDR3 sequence is 15 residues long. With V trimmed by 5 bases and J by 2 bases, 4 bases remained unmatched. The V gene's germline CDR1 is LNHDA and CDR2 SQIVND (reference sequence). The CDR3 reads CASSVQGAGNQPQHF. The CDR3 region has the DNA TGTGCCAGTAGTGTACAGGGGGCTGGCAATCAGCCCCAGCATTTT. The full variable domain, completed using reference TRBV19 and TRBJ1-5, is DGGITQSPKYLFRKEGQNVTLSCEQNLNHDAMYWYRQDPGQGLRLIYYSQIVNDFQKGDIAEGYSVSREKKESFPLTVTSAQKNPTAFYLCASSVQGAGNQPQHFGDGTRLSIL.

The chain has TRBV2 and TRBJ2-7; D not certain. CDR1 is SNHLY, CDR2 FYNNEI, per germline. There are 13 residues in the CDR3. The ends were cut back, 9 bases at V and 3 bases at J, with 15 bases in the middle. The CDR3 DNA follows: TGTGCCAGTAAGACGGCGACTTACTACGAGCAGTACTTC. The encoded protein is CASKTATYYEQYF.

This sequence joins TRBV25-1 and TRBJ1-1; 7 nucleotides line up with TRBD1. V dropped 3 bases and J dropped 3; count of bases not matched to a gene: 13. Looked up from germline, CDR1 is MGHDK and CDR2 is SYGVNS. This CDR3 is 17 amino acids long. Written as DNA, the CDR3 is TGTGCCAGCAGTGACAGCCTACAGGGGTTAGGGCACACTGAAGCTTTCTTT. It yields the protein CASSDSLQGLGHTEAFF.

The V gene is TRBV29-1, the J gene TRBJ2-2; tentative D call: TRBD1 (5 bases). Germline CDR1 SQVTM, CDR2 ANQGSEA. The CDR3 spans 13 residues. Trimming left V 5 bases short and J 4 bases short, with 11 bases between. DNA of the CDR3: TGCAGCGTTCGGCAGGGCCGCACCGGGGAGCTGTTTTTT. It specifies CSVRQGRTGELFF.

The chain employs TRBV28 and TRBJ1-1, with D maybe TRBD1 (6 bases). CDR3 size: 13 residues. Germline V CDR1 and CDR2: MDHEN, SYDVKM. Trimming took 5 bases from V and 1 from J, leaving 8 bases between them. DNA of the CDR3: TGTGCCAGCAGTATGGACAGGAACACTGAAGCTTTCTTT. Translating gives CASSMDRNTEAFF.

V usage is TRBV2 and J usage is TRBJ2-7; D may be TRBD2 (5 bases). The V gene lost 5 bases and the J gene lost 4 bases, with 21 bases spanning the gap. Per germline, CDR1 SNHLY and CDR2 FYNNEI. The CDR3 totals 16 residues. The CDR3 spells CASSTRLSRREYEQYF. The CDR3 region has the DNA TGTGCCAGCAGTACCCGACTTAGCCGAAGGGAGTACGAGCAGTACTTC.

This rearrangement joins TRBV5-1 to TRBJ2-1, with D possibly TRBD2 on 6 matching bases. The V end lost 3 bases, the J end lost 5 bases, and 12 bases lay between the germline ends. CDR1 and CDR2 from the germline V gene are SGHRS and YFSETQ. The CDR3 runs 14 residues. The CDR3 loop reads CASSWGDLHNEQFF. The CDR3 DNA is TGCGCCAGCAGCTGGGGGGACTTACACAATGAGCAGTTCTTC.

This clone was recorded a few times. This chain joins TRBV19 and TRBJ2-1; D is tentatively TRBD1 or TRBD2 (6 bases each). CDR3 size: 14 residues. Germline loops: CDR1 LNHDA, CDR2 SQIVND (reference sequence). Trimming stripped 9 bases from V and 0 bases from J, with 12 bases between. The DNA of the CDR3 is TGTGCCAGCCGGAGGGGGAGCTCCTACAATGAGCAGTTCTTC. This encodes CASRRGSSYNEQFF.

The genes are TRBV6-1 and TRBJ1-6; no clear D. CDR1 is MNHNS, CDR2 SASEGT, per germline. V lost 4 bases, J lost 7 bases, and 8 bases lay in between. The CDR3 runs to 13 residues. CDR3 bases: TGTGCCAGCAGTGGGCAGCACAATTCACCCCTCCACTTT. As protein: CASSGQHNSPLHF.

The chain has TRBV19 and TRBJ1-5; perhaps TRBD1 as D (5 bases). CDR1 is LNHDA, CDR2 SQIVND, per germline (reference sequence). V lost 4 bases and J lost 7, with 14 bases in between. This CDR3 comprises 14 residues. The CDR3: CASSTGGEDQPQHF. The CDR3, as DNA: TGTGCCAGTAGTACCGGAGGGGAGGACCAGCCCCAGCATTTT.

This clone has just a few counts. The rearrangement links TRBV6-1 to TRBJ1-1; 7 nucleotides align to TRBD1. The V and J ends lost 3 bases and 7 bases, in that order; junction bases with no gene match: 5. CDR1 and CDR2 (germline): MNHNS, SASEGT. The CDR3 has 13 residues. The DNA of the CDR3 is TGTGCCAGCAGTGACCGGGGACAGAGTGAAGCTTTCTTT. This encodes CASSDRGQSEAFF.

The J gene is TRBJ2-7, the V gene TRBV28; D possibly corresponds to TRBD1 (6 bases). V lost 7 bases to trimming and J lost 7 bases, with 14 bases between them. This CDR3 is built from 12 residues. Germline V CDR1 and CDR2: MDHEN, SYDVKM. In DNA, the CDR3 is TGTGCCAGCACCTGGGACAATAAGGAGCAGTACTTC. Encoded protein: CASTWDNKEQYF.

Notes on this clone: The junction and the germline gene differ at one end; a read error may be behind it. This sequence joins TRBV5-4 and TRBJ2-2; 10 positions agree with TRBD2. The germline V gene encodes CDR1 SGHNT and CDR2 YYREEE (reference sequence). The CDR3 has 15 residues. CDR3 in DNA: TGTGCCAGCAGGTTGGGGCTAGCGGGAGCCGGGGAGCTGTTTTTT. Its protein product is CASRLGLAGAGELFF.

The genes are TRBV16 and TRBJ1-5; TRBD1 is a possible D gene (5 bases). Germline CDR1 reads KGHSY; CDR2 reads FQNENV. The ends were cut back, 0 bases at V and 3 bases at J, with 6 bases in the middle. This CDR3 has 14 residues. Written as DNA, the CDR3 is TGTGCCAGCAGCCAATCGGGGACCAATCAGCCCCAGCATTTT. Translated: CASSQSGTNQPQHF.

The J gene is TRBJ1-1, the V gene TRBV7-2; a weak D match, TRBD1 (5 bases). The CDR3 is 15 amino acids. Germline CDR1 is SGHTA and CDR2 is FQGNSA. Trimming stripped 2 bases from V and 1 base from J, with 11 bases between. The CDR3 spells CASSLMGQGNTEAFF. CDR3 DNA sequence: TGTGCCAGCAGCTTAATGGGTCAGGGGAACACTGAAGCTTTCTTT.

The chain combines TRBV7-2 with TRBJ1-5; 9 nucleotides match TRBD1. Germline CDR1 is SGHTA and CDR2 is FQGNSA. The V and J ends lost 4 bases and 2 bases, in that order; junction bases with no gene match: 3. The CDR3 sequence is 15 residues long. CDR3 nucleotides: TGTGCCAGCAGCTCGGACAGGGGACGCAATCAGCCCCAGCATTTT. Its translation: CASSSDRGRNQPQHF.

The chain recombines TRBV5-1 with TRBJ2-3; 13 bases map to TRBD2. CDR3 length equals 16 residues. V lost 4 bases to trimming and J lost 2 bases; unmatched junction nucleotides: 4. Germline-derived CDR1 and CDR2 are SGHRS and YFSETQ. CDR3 region: CASSPGTSGATDTQYF. The CDR3 DNA reads as TGCGCCAGCAGCCCCGGGACTAGCGGGGCCACAGATACGCAGTATTTT.

This clone was observed a few times. A clone one base away is much larger, so this may be a read error. Different DNA sequences within this sample yield the same CDR3. The V call is TRBV11-2, the J call TRBJ2-1; 7 positions match TRBD2. CDR1 is SGHAT, CDR2 FQNNGV, per germline. The J segment lost 0 bases and the V segment lost 5 bases, leaving 4 bases of the junction unmatched. This CDR3 has 15 amino acids. CDR3 sequence: CASSPQRDSYNEQFF. CDR3 nucleotides: TGTGCCAGCAGCCCCCAGCGGGACTCCTACAATGAGCAGTTCTTC.